This is a list of T cell receptor beta chains from one sample in a study of cytomegalovirus exposure and HLA in healthy donors. This table comes from immunoSEQ multiplex PCR, and its TCRdb copy is limited to in-frame clones, with some not included. The data show 90,000 to 100,000 clones, with roughly four fifths seen just once and around 20% held by the top ten. Source material: PBMCs. The receptors were gathered from a woman aged 60 to 75 in good health and CMV-seropositive. Each CDR3 is given with its conserved first and last residue. A D gene is named only where the DNA matches it firmly.

D gene: .; J gene: TRBJ2-4; V gene: TRBV6-5; CDR3 protein: CASRGIGGRNIQYF
D gene: .; J gene: TRBJ2-5; V gene: TRBV7-8; CDR3 protein: CASTRGRGVQETQYF
D gene: .; J gene: TRBJ2-6; V gene: TRBV7-3; CDR3 protein: CASRPPGSGANVLTF
D gene: .; J gene: TRBJ2-2; V gene: TRBV4-2; CDR3 protein: CASSQDPGDAGELFF
D gene: .; J gene: TRBJ1-2; V gene: TRBV5-4; CDR3 protein: CASSLAGGSWSGYTF
D gene: .; J gene: TRBJ2-4; V gene: TRBV11-2; CDR3 protein: CASSTGQDIAKNIQYF
D gene: .; J gene: TRBJ2-1; V gene: TRBV9; CDR3 protein: CASSGGGSEGSYNEQFF
D gene: .; J gene: TRBJ1-1; V gene: TRBV11-2; CDR3 protein: CASSLGPFEAFF
D gene: .; J gene: .; V gene: TRBV28; CDR3 protein: CASRRLNSYEQYF
D gene: .; J gene: TRBJ1-3; V gene: TRBV7-9; CDR3 protein: CASSLSLSGNTIYF
D gene: .; J gene: TRBJ2-7; V gene: TRBV30; CDR3 protein: CAWSVKGNIYEQYF
D gene: .; J gene: TRBJ2-1; V gene: TRBV9; CDR3 protein: CASSGWTTHGNNEQFF
D gene: .; J gene: TRBJ1-5; V gene: TRBV15; CDR3 protein: CATSRDRVGNQPQHF
D gene: .; J gene: TRBJ1-2; V gene: TRBV9; CDR3 protein: CASSPIPPDRDLYGYTF
D gene: .; J gene: TRBJ1-5; V gene: TRBV7-2; CDR3 protein: CASSYGGVQPQHF
D gene: .; J gene: TRBJ1-1; V gene: TRBV19; CDR3 protein: CASSILHENTEAFF
D gene: TRBD1; J gene: TRBJ1-3; V gene: TRBV7-6; CDR3 protein: CASSLGARGHTFLWNTIYF
D gene: TRBD2; J gene: TRBJ2-7; V gene: TRBV28; CDR3 protein: CASSLDGIAGSEQYF
D gene: .; J gene: TRBJ2-1; V gene: TRBV27; CDR3 protein: CASSLARLNYEQFF
D gene: .; J gene: TRBJ1-4; V gene: TRBV30; CDR3 protein: CAWEGRGNEKLFF
D gene: TRBD1; J gene: TRBJ1-2; V gene: TRBV15; CDR3 protein: CATSEGQGARGYTF
D gene: TRBD1; J gene: TRBJ1-1; V gene: TRBV4-1; CDR3 protein: CASSLGTGGGYEAFF
D gene: .; J gene: TRBJ2-3; V gene: TRBV11-2; CDR3 protein: CASSQGTSADTQYF
D gene: TRBD2; J gene: TRBJ2-7; V gene: TRBV7-9; CDR3 protein: CASSPLLAAYSYEQYF
D gene: .; J gene: TRBJ2-7; V gene: TRBV10-2; CDR3 protein: CASSVSGVRPYEQYF
D gene: .; J gene: TRBJ1-2; V gene: TRBV6-5; CDR3 protein: CASSPGANYGYTF
D gene: .; J gene: TRBJ1-5; V gene: TRBV10-2; CDR3 protein: CASSVLRLEGPQHF
D gene: TRBD1; J gene: TRBJ2-5; V gene: TRBV27; CDR3 protein: CASSSHRGRMGSGETQYF
D gene: .; J gene: TRBJ1-1; V gene: TRBV18; CDR3 protein: CASSPPLDRRGTEAFF
D gene: .; J gene: TRBJ2-7; V gene: TRBV18; CDR3 protein: CASSLAKVGYEQYF
D gene: .; J gene: TRBJ1-1; V gene: TRBV5-1; CDR3 protein: CASSSSRDTEAFF
D gene: .; J gene: TRBJ2-1; V gene: TRBV29-1; CDR3 protein: CSAIRLSGEQFF
D gene: TRBD1; J gene: TRBJ2-7; V gene: TRBV4-1; CDR3 protein: CASSQTGTGGYEQYF
D gene: TRBD2; J gene: TRBJ2-7; V gene: TRBV11-1; CDR3 protein: CASSHTSGAYEQYF
D gene: TRBD1; J gene: TRBJ1-4; V gene: TRBV2; CDR3 protein: CASSGGQGLREKLFF
D gene: .; J gene: TRBJ1-1; V gene: TRBV6-5; CDR3 protein: CASSYSGQGTTEAFF
D gene: .; J gene: TRBJ1-2; V gene: TRBV7-9; CDR3 protein: CASSWGVDYGYTF
D gene: TRBD2; J gene: TRBJ2-7; V gene: TRBV6-6; CDR3 protein: CASSLSGSSYEQYF
D gene: .; J gene: TRBJ2-7; V gene: TRBV27; CDR3 protein: CASSSFQGGGYEQYF
D gene: .; J gene: TRBJ2-5; V gene: TRBV15; CDR3 protein: CATSRNPGLETQYF
D gene: TRBD1; J gene: TRBJ2-1; V gene: TRBV7-3; CDR3 protein: CASSSGQGSYNEQFF
D gene: .; J gene: TRBJ2-2; V gene: TRBV23-1; CDR3 protein: CASSQSPRQDLNTGELFF
D gene: .; J gene: TRBJ2-7; V gene: TRBV27; CDR3 protein: CASRQGGRYEQYF
D gene: .; J gene: TRBJ1-2; V gene: TRBV6-5; CDR3 protein: CASTLKGGHYGYTF
D gene: TRBD2; J gene: TRBJ2-1; V gene: TRBV10-3; CDR3 protein: CATQRELYNEQFF
D gene: .; J gene: TRBJ2-1; V gene: TRBV5-6; CDR3 protein: CASSLSTRAGYNEQFF
D gene: TRBD1; J gene: TRBJ1-2; V gene: TRBV18; CDR3 protein: CASSPPAGGGYTF
D gene: TRBD1; J gene: TRBJ1-2; V gene: TRBV6-6; CDR3 protein: CASRITGGEDGYTF
D gene: .; J gene: TRBJ1-5; V gene: TRBV27; CDR3 protein: CASSLAVNQPQHF
D gene: .; J gene: TRBJ2-3; V gene: TRBV20-1; CDR3 protein: CSAERDTQYF
D gene: TRBD2; J gene: TRBJ2-7; V gene: TRBV7-3; CDR3 protein: CASSLGREYEQYF
D gene: .; J gene: TRBJ1-2; V gene: TRBV2; CDR3 protein: CASRDILANYGYTF
D gene: .; J gene: TRBJ1-1; V gene: TRBV11-1; CDR3 protein: CASSLARVGTEAFF